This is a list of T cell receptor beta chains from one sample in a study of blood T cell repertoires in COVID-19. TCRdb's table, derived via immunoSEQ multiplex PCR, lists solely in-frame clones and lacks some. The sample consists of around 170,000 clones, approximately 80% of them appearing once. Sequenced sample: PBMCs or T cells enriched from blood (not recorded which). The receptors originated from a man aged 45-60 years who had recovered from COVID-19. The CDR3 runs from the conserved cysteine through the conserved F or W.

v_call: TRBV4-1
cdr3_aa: CASSQALRGTQETQYF

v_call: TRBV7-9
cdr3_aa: CASSLRRPGGNTEAFF

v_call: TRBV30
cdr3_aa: CAWSVYPGPGNTIYF

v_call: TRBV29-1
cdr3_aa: CSVTFDRFLYEQYF

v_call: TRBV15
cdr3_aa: CATSKQGADKETQYF

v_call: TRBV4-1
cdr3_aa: CASSQELKRQNYGYTF

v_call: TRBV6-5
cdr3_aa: CASRTTGRNTEAFF

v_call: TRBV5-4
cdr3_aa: CASSLAGSLYEQYF

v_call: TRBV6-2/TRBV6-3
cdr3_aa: CASSRQASYEQYF

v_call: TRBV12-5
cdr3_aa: CASGSGRGLGEKLFF

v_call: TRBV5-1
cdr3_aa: CASSLTGGTSTDTQYF

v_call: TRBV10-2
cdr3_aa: CASFSGGVKAEAFF

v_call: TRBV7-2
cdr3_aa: CASSLASGGAGGELFF

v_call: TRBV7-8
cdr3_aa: CASSHQGRGEQYF

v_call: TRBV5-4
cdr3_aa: CASSPKSGLALDTQYF

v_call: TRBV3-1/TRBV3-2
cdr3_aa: CASSRGGETQYF

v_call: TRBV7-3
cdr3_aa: CASSFGVASYNEQFF

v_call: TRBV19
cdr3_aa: CASRGQGVTEAFF

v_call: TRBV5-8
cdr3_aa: CASSRTGGGMNTEAFF

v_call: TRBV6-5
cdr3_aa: CASSQRGARNEQYF

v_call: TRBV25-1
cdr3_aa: CASSESGEGEQYF

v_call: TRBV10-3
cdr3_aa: CAIGARQTPSNYGYTF

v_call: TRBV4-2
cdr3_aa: CASSQSTSPGDTQYF